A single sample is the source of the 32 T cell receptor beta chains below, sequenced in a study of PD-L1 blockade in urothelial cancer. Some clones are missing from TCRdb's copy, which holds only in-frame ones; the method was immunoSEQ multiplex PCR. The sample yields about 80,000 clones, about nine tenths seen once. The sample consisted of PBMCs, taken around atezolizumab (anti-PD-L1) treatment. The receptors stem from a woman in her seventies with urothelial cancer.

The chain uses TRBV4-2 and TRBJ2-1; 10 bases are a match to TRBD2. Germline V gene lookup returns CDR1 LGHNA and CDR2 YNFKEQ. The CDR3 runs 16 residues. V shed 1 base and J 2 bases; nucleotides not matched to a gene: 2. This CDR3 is CASSQGAGGTYNEQFF. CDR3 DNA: TGTGCCAGCAGCCAAGGAGCGGGGGGGACCTACAATGAGCAGTTCTTC.

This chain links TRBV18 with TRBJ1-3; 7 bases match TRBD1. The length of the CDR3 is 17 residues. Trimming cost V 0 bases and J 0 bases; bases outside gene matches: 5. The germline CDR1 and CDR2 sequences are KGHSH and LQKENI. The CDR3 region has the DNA TGTGCCAGCTCACCACCTATGGGACAGCTCTCTGGAAACACCATATATTTT. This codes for CASSPPMGQLSGNTIYF. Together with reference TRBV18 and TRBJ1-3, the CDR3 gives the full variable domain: NAGVMQNPRHLVRRRGQEARLRCSPMKGHSHVYWYRQLPEEGLKFMVYLQKENIIDESGMPKERFSAEFPKEGPSILRIQQVVRGDSAAYFCASSPPMGQLSGNTIYFGEGSWLTVV.

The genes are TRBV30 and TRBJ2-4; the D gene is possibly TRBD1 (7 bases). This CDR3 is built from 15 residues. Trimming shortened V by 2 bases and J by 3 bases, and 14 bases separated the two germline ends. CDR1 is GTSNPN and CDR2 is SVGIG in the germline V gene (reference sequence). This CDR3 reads CAWSIYRGGKNIQYF. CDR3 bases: TGTGCCTGGAGTATCTACAGGGGAGGCAAAAACATTCAGTACTTC.

The CDR3 DNA follows: TGCGCCAGCAGCCAAAATCGTAGGCGGACAGACTATGGCTACACCTTC. Amino acids: CASSQNRRRTDYGYTF. The chain has TRBV4-1 and TRBJ1-2, with a weak D call TRBD1 (6 bases). The V gene lost 2 bases and the J gene lost 3 bases, with 16 bases spanning the gap. This CDR3 has 16 residues. CDR1 is MGHRA and CDR2 is YSYEKL in the germline V gene.

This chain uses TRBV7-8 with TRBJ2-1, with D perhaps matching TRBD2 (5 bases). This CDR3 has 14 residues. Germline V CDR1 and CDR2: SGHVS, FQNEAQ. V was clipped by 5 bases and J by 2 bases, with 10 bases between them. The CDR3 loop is CASSKEGPYNEQFF. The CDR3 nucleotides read TGTGCCAGCAGCAAAGAGGGCCCCTACAATGAGCAGTTCTTC.

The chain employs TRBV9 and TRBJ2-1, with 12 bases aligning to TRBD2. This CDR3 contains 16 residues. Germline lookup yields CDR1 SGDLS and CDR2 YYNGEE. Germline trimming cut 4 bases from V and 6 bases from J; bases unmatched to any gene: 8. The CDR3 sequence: CASSLAGGPPGNEQFF. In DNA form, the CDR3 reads TGTGCCAGCAGCCTAGCGGGAGGGCCGCCCGGCAATGAGCAGTTCTTC.

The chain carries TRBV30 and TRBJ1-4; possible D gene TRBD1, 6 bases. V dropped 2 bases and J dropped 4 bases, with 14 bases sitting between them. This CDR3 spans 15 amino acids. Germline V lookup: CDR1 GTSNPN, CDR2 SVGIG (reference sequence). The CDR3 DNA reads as TGTGCCTGGAGTCAAGGGGGAAACGGTAATGAAAAACTGTTTTTT. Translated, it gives CAWSQGGNGNEKLFF.

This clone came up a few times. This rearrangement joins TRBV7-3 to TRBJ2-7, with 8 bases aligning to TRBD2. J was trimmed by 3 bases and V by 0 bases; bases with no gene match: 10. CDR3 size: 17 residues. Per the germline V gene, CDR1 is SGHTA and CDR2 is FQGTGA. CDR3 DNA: TGTGCCAGCAGCTTAACGGGCCCCGGGACTAGTGTCTACGAGCAGTACTTC. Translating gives CASSLTGPGTSVYEQYF. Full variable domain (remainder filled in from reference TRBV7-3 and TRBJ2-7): GAGVSQTPSNKVTEKGKYVELRCDPISGHTALYWYRQSLGQGPEFLIYFQGTGAADDSGLPNDRFFAVRPEGSVSTLKIQRTERGDSAVYLCASSLTGPGTSVYEQYFGPGTRLTVT.

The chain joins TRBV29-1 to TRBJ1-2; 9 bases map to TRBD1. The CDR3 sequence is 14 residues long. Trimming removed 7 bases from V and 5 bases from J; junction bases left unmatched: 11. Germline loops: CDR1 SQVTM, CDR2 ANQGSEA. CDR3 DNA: TGCAGCGCTGACACTGGACAGGGGAAGTATGGCTACACCTTC. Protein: CSADTGQGKYGYTF.

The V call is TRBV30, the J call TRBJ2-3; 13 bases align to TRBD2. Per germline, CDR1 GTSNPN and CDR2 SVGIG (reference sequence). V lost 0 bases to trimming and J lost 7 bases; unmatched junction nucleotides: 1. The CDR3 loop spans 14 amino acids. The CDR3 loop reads CAWSVTSGGNTQYF. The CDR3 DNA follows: TGTGCCTGGAGTGTGACTAGCGGGGGGAATACGCAGTATTTT.

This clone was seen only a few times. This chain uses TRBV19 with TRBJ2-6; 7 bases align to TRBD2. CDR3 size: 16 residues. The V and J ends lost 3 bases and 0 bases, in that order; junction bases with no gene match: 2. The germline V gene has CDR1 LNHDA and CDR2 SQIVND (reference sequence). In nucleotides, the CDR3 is TGTGCCAGTAGTATTGGGGGGGGCTCTGGGGCCAACGTCCTGACTTTC. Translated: CASSIGGGSGANVLTF.

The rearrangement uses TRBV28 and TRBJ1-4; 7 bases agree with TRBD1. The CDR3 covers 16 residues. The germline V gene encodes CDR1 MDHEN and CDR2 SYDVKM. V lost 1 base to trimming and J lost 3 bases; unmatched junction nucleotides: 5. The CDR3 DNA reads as TGTGCCAGCAGTTTATCTGGGGGGACAGCTAATGAAAAACTGTTTTTT. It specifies CASSLSGGTANEKLFF.

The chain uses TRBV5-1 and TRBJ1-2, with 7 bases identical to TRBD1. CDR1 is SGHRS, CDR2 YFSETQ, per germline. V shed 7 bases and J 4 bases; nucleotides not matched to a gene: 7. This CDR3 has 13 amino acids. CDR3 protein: CASHLSGGYGYTF. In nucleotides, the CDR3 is TGCGCCAGCCACCTGTCAGGGGGCTATGGCTACACCTTC.

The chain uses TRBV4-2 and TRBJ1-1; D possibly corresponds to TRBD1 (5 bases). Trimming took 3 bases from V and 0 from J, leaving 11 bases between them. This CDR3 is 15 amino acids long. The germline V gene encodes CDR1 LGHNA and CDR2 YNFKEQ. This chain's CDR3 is CASSHVKTVNTEAFF. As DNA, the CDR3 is TGTGCCAGCAGCCACGTTAAGACAGTGAACACTGAAGCTTTCTTT.

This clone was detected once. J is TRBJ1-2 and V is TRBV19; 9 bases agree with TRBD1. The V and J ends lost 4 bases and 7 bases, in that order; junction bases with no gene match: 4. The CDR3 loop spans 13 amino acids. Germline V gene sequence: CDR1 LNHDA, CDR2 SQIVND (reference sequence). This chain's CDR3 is CASSNRGRGGYTF. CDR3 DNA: TGTGCCAGTAGTAACAGGGGGCGCGGTGGCTACACCTTC.

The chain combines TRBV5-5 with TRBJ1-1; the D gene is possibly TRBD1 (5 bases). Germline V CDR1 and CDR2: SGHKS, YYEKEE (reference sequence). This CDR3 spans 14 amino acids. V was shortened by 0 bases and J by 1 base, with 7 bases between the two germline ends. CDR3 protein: CASSLAGGNTEAFF. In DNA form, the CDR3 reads TGTGCCAGCAGCTTGGCGGGGGGGAACACTGAAGCTTTCTTT.

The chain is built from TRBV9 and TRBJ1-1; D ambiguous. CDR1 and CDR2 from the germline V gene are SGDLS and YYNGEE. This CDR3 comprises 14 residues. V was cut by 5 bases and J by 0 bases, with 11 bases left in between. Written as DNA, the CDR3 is TGTGCCAGCAGTCCCCCCGGGATGAACACTGAAGCTTTCTTT. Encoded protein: CASSPPGMNTEAFF.

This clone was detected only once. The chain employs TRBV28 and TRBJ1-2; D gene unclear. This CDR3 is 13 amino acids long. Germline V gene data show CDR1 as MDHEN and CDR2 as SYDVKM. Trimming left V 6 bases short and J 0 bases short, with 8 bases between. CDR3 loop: CASSSGANYGYTF. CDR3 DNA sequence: TGTGCCAGCAGCTCCGGAGCTAACTATGGCTACACCTTC.

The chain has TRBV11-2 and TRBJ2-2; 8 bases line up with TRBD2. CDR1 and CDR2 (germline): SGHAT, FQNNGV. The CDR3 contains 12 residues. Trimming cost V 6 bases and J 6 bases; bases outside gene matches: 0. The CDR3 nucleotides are TGTGCCAGCAGACTAGCGGCCGGGGAGCTGTTTTTT. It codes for CASRLAAGELFF.

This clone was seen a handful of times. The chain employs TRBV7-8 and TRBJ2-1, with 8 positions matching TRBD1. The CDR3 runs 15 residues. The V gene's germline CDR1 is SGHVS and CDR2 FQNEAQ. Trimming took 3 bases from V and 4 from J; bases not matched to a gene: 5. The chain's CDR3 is CASSFSGTGYNEQFF. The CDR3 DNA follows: TGTGCCAGCAGCTTTTCCGGGACAGGATACAATGAGCAGTTCTTC.

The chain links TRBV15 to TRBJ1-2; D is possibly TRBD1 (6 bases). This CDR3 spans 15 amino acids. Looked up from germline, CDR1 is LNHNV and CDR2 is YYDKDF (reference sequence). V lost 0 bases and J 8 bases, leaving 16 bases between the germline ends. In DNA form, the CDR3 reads TGTGCCACCAGCAGAGAAGAAGGGGGATTGGAAGGCTACACCTTC. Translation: CATSREEGGLEGYTF.

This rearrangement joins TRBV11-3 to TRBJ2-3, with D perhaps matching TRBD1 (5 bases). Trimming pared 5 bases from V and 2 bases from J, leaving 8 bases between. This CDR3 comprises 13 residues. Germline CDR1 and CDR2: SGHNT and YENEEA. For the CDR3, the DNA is TGTGCCAGCAGCCCAGGGTACACAGATACGCAGTATTTT. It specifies CASSPGYTDTQYF.

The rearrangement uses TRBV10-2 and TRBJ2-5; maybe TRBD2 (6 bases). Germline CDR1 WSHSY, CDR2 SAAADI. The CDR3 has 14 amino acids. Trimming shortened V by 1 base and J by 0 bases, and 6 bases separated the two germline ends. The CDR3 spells CASSEWGDQETQYF. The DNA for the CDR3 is TGCGCCAGCAGTGAGTGGGGGGACCAAGAGACCCAGTACTTC.

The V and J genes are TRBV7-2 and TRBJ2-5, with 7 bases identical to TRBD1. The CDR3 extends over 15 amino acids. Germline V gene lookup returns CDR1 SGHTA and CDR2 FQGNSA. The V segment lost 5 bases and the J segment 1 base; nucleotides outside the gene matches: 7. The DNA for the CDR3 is TGTGCCAGCAGCCCCCACGGGACAGCCCAAGAGACCCAGTACTTC. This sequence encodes CASSPHGTAQETQYF. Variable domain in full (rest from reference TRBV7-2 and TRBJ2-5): GAGVSQSPSNKVTEKGKDVELRCDPISGHTALYWYRQSLGQGLEFLIYFQGNSAPDKSGLPSDRFSAERTGGSVSTLTIQRTQQEDSAVYLCASSPHGTAQETQYFGPGTRLLVL.

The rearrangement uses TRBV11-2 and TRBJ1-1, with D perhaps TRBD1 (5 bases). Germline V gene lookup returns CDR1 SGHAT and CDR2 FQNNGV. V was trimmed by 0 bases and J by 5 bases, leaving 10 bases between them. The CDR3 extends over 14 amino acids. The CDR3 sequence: CASSLDRVTTEAFF. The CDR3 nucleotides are TGTGCCAGCAGCTTAGACAGGGTGACTACTGAAGCTTTCTTT.

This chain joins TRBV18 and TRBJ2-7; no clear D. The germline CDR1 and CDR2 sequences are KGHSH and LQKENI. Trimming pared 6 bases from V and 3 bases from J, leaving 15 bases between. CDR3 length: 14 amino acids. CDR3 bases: TGTGCCAGCTCCCAGGAACTTAACAACTACGAGCAGTACTTC. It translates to CASSQELNNYEQYF.

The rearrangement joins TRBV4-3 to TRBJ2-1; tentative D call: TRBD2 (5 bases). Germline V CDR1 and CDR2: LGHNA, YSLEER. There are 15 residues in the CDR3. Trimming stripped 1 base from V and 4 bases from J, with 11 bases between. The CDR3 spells CASSQGASLYNEQFF. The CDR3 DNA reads TGCGCCAGCAGCCAAGGGGCTAGCCTATACAATGAGCAGTTCTTC.

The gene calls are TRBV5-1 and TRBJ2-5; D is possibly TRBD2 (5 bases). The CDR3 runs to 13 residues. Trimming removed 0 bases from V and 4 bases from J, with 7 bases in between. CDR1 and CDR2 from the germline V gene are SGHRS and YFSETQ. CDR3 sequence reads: CASSLGRGETQYF. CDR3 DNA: TGCGCCAGCAGCTTGGGCCGGGGAGAGACCCAGTACTTC.

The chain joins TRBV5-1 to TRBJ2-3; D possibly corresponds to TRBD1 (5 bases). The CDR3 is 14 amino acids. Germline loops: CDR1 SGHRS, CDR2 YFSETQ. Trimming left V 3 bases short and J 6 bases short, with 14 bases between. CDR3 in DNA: TGCGCCAGCAGCTACAACGACAGAACGGATACGCAGTATTTT. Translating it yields CASSYNDRTDTQYF.

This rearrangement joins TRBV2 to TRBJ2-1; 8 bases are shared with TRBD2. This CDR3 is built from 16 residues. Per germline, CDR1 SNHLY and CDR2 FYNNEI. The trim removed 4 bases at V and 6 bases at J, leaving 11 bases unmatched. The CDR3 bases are TGTGCCAGCAGTGCTCTCTCCAGCGGGAGTACCAATGAGCAGTTCTTC. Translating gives CASSALSSGSTNEQFF.

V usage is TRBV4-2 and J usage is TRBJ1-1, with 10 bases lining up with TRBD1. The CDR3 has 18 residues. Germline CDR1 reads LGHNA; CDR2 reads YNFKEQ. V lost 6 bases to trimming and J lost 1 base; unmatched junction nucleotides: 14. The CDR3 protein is CASRPDFGTGDPNTEAFF. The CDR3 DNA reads TGTGCCAGCAGACCTGATTTCGGGACAGGGGACCCGAACACTGAAGCTTTCTTT.

This CDR3 reads CASSLAATEAFF. CDR3 sequence (DNA): TGTGCCAGCAGCTTAGCGGCCACTGAAGCTTTCTTT. The rearrangement joins TRBV7-9 to TRBJ1-1; D is undetermined. Germline CDR1 reads SEHNR; CDR2 reads FQNEAQ (reference sequence). V shed 0 bases and J shed 4 bases, with 3 bases lying between them. This CDR3 is built from 12 residues.